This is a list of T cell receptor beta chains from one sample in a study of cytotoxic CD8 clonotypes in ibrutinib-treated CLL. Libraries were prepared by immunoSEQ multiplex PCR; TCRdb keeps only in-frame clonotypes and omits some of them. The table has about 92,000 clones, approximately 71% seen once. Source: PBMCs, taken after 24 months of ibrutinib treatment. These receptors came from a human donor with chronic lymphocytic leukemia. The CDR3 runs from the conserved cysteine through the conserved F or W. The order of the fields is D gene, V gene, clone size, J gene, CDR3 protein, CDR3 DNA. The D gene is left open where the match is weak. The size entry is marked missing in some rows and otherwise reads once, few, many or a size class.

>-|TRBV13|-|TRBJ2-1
CASSLGRWTGYNEQFF
TGTGCCAGCAGCTTAGGCAGATGGACTGGCTACAATGAGCAGTTCTTC
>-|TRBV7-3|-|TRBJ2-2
CASSPQLYQGNTGELFF
TGTGCCAGCAGCCCACAGCTATATCAGGGAAACACCGGGGAGCTGTTTTTT
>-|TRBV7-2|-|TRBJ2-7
CASSLDLPAQYF
TGTGCCAGCAGCTTGGACCTGCCGGCGCAGTACTTC
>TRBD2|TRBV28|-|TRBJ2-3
CASSGTNTDTQYF
TGTGCCAGCAGTGGGACTAACACAGATACGCAGTATTTT
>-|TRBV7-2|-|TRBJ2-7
CASSLVVGGPHEQYF
TGTGCCAGCAGCTTAGTTGTGGGGGGGCCCCACGAGCAGTACTTC
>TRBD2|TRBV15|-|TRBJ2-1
CATSRPSGRYEQFF
TGTGCCACCAGCAGACCTAGCGGGAGGTATGAGCAGTTCTTC
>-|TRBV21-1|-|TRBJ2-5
CASRAKSEQTLQETQYF
TGTGCCAGCCGAGCGAAAAGTGAACAGACTCTACAAGAGACCCAGTACTTC
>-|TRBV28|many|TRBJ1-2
CASTLGGGYGYTF
TGTGCCAGCACCCTGGGGGGCGGGTATGGCTACACCTTC
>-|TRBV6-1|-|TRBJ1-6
CASAGGQGNSPLHF
TGTGCCAGCGCCGGTGGGCAGGGTAATTCACCCCTCCACTTT
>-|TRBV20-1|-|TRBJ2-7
CSAGVIYEQYF
TGCAGTGCAGGGGTAATCTACGAGCAGTACTTC
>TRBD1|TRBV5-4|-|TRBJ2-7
CATRTGAYEQYF
TGTGCCACCAGAACAGGGGCCTACGAGCAGTACTTC
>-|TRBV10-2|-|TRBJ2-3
CASSDNTQYF
TGCGCCAGCAGTGATAATACGCAGTATTTT
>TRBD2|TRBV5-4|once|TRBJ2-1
CASSREVGRGPYNEQFF
TGTGCCAGCAGCCGGGAGGTGGGGCGGGGACCCTACAATGAGCAGTTCTTC
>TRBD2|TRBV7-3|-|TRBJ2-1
CASSLSPGLAGAYSYNEQFF
TGTGCCAGCAGCTTAAGTCCTGGACTAGCGGGAGCTTACTCCTACAATGAGCAGTTCTTC
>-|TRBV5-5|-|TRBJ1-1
CASSLLPGGRTTEAFF
TGTGCCAGCAGCTTGTTACCGGGGGGCAGGACCACTGAAGCTTTCTTT
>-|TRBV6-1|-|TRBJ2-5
CASSGTFQETQYF
TGTGCCAGCAGCGGGACATTTCAAGAGACCCAGTACTTC
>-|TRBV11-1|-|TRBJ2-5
CASSSRGAKETQYF
TGTGCCAGCAGCTCAAGGGGGGCCAAGGAGACCCAGTACTTC
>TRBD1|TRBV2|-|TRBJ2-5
CASRPRTGGEETQYF
TGTGCCAGCAGACCTCGGACAGGGGGCGAGGAGACCCAGTACTTC
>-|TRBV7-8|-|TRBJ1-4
CASQEIRGEKLFF
TGTGCCAGCCAAGAAATTAGGGGTGAAAAACTGTTTTTT
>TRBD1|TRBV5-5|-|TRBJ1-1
CASSLDRDTEAFF
TGTGCCAGCAGCCTTGACAGGGACACTGAAGCTTTCTTT
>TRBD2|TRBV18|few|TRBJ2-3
CASSPRSAGRVDTQYF
TGTGCCAGCTCACCAAGGTCAGCGGGAAGGGTAGATACGCAGTATTTT
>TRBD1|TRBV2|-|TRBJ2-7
CASRKGTGGYRSSYEQYF
TGTGCCAGCAGAAAAGGGACAGGGGGCTATCGGAGCTCCTACGAGCAGTACTTC
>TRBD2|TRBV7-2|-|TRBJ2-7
CASSWEGKSYEQYF
TGTGCCAGCAGCTGGGAGGGGAAGAGCTACGAGCAGTACTTC
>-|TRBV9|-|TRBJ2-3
CASSVHRSEDTQYF
TGTGCCAGCAGCGTACATCGTTCTGAAGATACGCAGTATTTT
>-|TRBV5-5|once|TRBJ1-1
CASSLVISFGTEAFF
TGTGCCAGCAGCTTGGTTATAAGTTTTGGCACTGAAGCTTTCTTT
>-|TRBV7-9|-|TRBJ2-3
CASSLMISGDTQYF
TGTGCCAGCAGCTTAATGATAAGCGGGGATACGCAGTATTTT
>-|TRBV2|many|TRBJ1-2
CASSAEINYGYTF
TGTGCCAGCAGTGCAGAGATAAACTATGGCTACACCTTC
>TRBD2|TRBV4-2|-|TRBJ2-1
CASSSGTSPYNEQFF
TGTGCCAGCAGCTCCGGGACTAGCCCCTACAATGAGCAGTTCTTC
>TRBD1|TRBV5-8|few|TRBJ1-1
CASSFGQGGINTDFSPEAFF
TGTGCCAGCAGCTTCGGACAGGGCGGGATAAACACTGATTTTTCACCCGAAGCTTTCTTT
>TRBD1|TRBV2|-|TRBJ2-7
CASSEGRDRGGF
TGTGCCAGCAGTGAAGGAAGGGACAGGGGAGGCTTC
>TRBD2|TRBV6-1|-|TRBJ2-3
CASTGGYVGTDTQYF
TGTGCCAGCACCGGGGGGTATGTGGGCACAGATACGCAGTATTTT
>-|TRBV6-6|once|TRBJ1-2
CASRLQGSYGYTF
TGTGCCAGCAGGCTACAGGGTTCCTATGGCTACACCTTC
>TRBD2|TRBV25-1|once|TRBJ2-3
CASSDWTSGRVDTQYF
TGTGCCAGCAGTGACTGGACTAGCGGGAGGGTGGATACGCAGTATTTT
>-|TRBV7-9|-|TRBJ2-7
CASSLTTQLRSSYEQYF
TGTGCCAGCAGCTTAACCACACAGCTAAGAAGCTCCTACGAGCAGTACTTC
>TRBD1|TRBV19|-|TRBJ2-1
CASSLTGHNEQFF
TGTGCCAGTAGTTTGACAGGGCACAATGAGCAGTTCTTC
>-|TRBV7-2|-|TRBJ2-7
CASRRDATYEQYF
TGTGCCAGCAGAAGAGACGCTACCTACGAGCAGTACTTC
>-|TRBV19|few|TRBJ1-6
CASRTGTAGSPLHF
TGTGCCAGTAGAACCGGGACGGCGGGTTCACCCCTCCACTTT
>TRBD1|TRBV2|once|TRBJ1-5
CASRADRGEQPQHF
TGTGCCAGCAGAGCCGACAGGGGGGAACAGCCCCAGCATTTT
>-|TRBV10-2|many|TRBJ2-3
CATTSTDTQYF
TGCGCCACAACCAGCACAGATACGCAGTATTTT